This TCR beta chain was identified in a study of blood T cell repertoires in COVID-19. Looking at the study overall: PBMCs, B-cell-depleted T cells, or T cells provided the cDNA or gDNA that made up the material.

Data came from immunoSEQ multiplex PCR; TCRdb stores just in-frame clones and leaves some out. The table includes approximately 130,000 clones, about 80% detected once. This CDR3 comprises 14 residues. The ends were cut back, 3 bases at V and 4 bases at J, with 12 bases in the middle. Germline V gene sequence: CDR1 SGDLS, CDR2 YYNGEE. The rearrangement joins TRBV9 to TRBJ2-3; possibly TRBD2 for D (7 bases). The receptor was derived from a human donor in a cohort sampled during active COVID-19. The sequencing sample was made of peripheral blood. For the CDR3, the DNA is TGTGCCAGCAGCGCGAAAGGGGGGGCAGATACGCAGTATTTT. As protein: CASSAKGGADTQYF.